Given below is one T cell receptor (beta chain) in context. The target antigen is unknown. The method was immunoSEQ multiplex PCR; TCRdb's version includes in-frame clones alone and lacks a portion of them. The data hold about 46,000 clones, with around nine tenths observed a single time. The source of the sample is a study of OX40 agonist ivuxolimab in advanced cancers. The overall study: The diagnoses of dose-escalation patients were hepatocellular carcinoma, melanoma, renal cell or head and neck cancer.

The CDR3 loop spans 13 amino acids. Trimming stripped 6 bases from V and 0 bases from J, with 6 bases between. The germline gives CDR1 ENHRY, CDR2 SYGVKD. Overall study results and limits: Part of the nonresponder group also had normalized T-cell clonal expansion that was low.

The sample consisted of CD4+ or CD8+ T cells sorted from blood, taken in a trial of the OX40 agonist ivuxolimab. The TCR comes from an adult with an advanced solid tumor such as melanoma, head and neck, liver or kidney cancer. The V call is TRBV10-3, the J call TRBJ2-1, with a possible D match to TRBD2 (5 bases). Here the CDR3 DNA reads TGTGCCATCAGGGGGAGCTCCTACAATGAGCAGTTCTTC. Amino acids: CAIRGSSYNEQFF.